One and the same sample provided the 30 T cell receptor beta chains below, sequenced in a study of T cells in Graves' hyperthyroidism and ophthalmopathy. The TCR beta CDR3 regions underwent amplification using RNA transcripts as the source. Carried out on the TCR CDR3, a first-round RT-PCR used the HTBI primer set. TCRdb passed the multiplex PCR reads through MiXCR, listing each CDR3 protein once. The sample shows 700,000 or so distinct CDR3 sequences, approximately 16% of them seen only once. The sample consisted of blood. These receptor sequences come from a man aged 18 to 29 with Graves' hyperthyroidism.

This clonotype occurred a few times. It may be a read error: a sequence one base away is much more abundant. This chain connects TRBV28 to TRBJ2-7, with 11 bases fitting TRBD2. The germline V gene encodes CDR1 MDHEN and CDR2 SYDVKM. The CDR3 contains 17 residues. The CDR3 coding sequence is TGTGCCAGCAGCGGGACTAGCGGCACCCGAAGCTCCTACGGGCAGTACTTC. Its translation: CASSGTSGTRSSYGQYF.

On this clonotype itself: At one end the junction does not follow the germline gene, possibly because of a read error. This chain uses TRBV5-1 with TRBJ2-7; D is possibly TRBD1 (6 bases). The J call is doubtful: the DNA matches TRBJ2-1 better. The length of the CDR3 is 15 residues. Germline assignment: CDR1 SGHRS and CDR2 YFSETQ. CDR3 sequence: CASSHVNRVDYEQFF. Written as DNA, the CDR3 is TGTGCCAGCAGCCACGTCAACAGGGTAGACTACGAGCAGTTCTTC.

CDR3 sequence reads: CSARDLRDQGEEKLFF. In DNA, the CDR3 is TGCAGTGCTAGAGATCTAAGGGACCAGGGGGAGGAAAAACTGTTTTTT. This chain links TRBV20-1 with TRBJ1-4, with 7 bases aligning to TRBD1. The germline V gene has CDR1 DFQATT and CDR2 SNEGSKA (reference sequence). The CDR3 sequence is 16 residues long. The V gene end was trimmed by 0 bases and the J gene end by 8 bases; junction bases not matched to a gene: 12.

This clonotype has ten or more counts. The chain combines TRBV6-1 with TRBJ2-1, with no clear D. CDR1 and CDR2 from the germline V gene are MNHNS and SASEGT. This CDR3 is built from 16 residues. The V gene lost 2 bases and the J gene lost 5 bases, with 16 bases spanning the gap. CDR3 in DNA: TGTGCCAGCAGTGAATGGGATCCCACGGTTGACAATGAGCAGTTCTTC. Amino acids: CASSEWDPTVDNEQFF.

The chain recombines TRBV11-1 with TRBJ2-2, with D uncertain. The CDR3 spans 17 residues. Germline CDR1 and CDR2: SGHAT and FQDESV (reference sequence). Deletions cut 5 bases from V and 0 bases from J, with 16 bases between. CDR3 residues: CASSVEKGTPNTGELFF. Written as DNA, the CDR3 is TGTGCCAGCAGCGTAGAGAAGGGCACCCCGAACACCGGGGAGCTGTTTTTT.

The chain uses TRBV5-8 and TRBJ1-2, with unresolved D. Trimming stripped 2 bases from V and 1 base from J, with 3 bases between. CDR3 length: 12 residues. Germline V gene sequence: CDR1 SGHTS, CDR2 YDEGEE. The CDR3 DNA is TGTGCCAGCAGCTTTATTAACTATGGCTACACCTTC. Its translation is CASSFINYGYTF.

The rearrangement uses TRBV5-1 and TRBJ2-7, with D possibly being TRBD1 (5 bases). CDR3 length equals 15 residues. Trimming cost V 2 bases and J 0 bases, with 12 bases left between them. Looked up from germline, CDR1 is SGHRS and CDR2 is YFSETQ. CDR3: CASSFQGSISYEQYF. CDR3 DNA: TGCGCCAGCAGCTTCCAGGGTAGCATCTCCTACGAGCAGTACTTC.

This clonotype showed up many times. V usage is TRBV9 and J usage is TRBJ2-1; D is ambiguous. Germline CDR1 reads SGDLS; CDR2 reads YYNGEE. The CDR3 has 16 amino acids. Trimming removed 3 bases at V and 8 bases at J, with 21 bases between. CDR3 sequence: CASSESDGSGRDEQFF. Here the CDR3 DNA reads TGTGCCAGCAGCGAGAGCGACGGCTCCGGTAGGGATGAGCAGTTCTTC. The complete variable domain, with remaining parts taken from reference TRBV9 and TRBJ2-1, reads DSGVTQTPKHLITATGQRVTLRCSPRSGDLSVYWYQQSLDQGLQFLIQYYNGEERAKGNILERFSAQQFPDLHSELNLSSLELGDSALYFCASSESDGSGRDEQFFGPGTRLTVL.

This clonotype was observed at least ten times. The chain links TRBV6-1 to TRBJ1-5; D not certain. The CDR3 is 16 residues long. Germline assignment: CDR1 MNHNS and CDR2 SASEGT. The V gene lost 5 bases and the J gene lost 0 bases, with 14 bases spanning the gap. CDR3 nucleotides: TGTGCCAGCAGTCCAGACGGAGAATATAGCAATCAGCCCCAGCATTTT. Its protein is CASSPDGEYSNQPQHF.

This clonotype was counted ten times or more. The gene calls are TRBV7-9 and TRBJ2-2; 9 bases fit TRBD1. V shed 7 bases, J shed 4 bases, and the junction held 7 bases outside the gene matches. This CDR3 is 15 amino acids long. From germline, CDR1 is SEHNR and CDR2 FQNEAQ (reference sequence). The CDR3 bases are TGTGCCAGCATCCTGGGACAGGGAGGCACCGGGGAGCTGTTTTTT. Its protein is CASILGQGGTGELFF.

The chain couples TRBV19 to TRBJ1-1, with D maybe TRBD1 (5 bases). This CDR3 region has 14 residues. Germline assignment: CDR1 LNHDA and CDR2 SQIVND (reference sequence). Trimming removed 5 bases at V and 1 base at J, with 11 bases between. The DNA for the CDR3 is TGTGCCAGTAGTTGGGGACCGAGGAACACTGAAGCTTTCTTT. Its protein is CASSWGPRNTEAFF.

CDR3 sequence: CASSLAIREADTQYF. CDR3 sequence (DNA): TGTGCCAGCAGCTTAGCGATTCGGGAGGCAGATACGCAGTATTTT. The chain has TRBV7-2 and TRBJ2-3, with 7 bases matching TRBD2. The CDR3 sequence is 15 residues long. CDR1 is SGHTA, CDR2 FQGNSA, per germline. Germline trimming cut 0 bases from V and 4 bases from J; bases unmatched to any gene: 4.

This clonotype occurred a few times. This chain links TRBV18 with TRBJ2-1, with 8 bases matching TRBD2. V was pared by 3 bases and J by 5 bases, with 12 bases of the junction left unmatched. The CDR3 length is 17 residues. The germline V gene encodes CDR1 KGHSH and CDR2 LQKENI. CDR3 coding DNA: TGTGCCAGCTCACCCACCTGGGGGAGGACTAGCAACAATGAGCAGTTCTTC. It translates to CASSPTWGRTSNNEQFF.

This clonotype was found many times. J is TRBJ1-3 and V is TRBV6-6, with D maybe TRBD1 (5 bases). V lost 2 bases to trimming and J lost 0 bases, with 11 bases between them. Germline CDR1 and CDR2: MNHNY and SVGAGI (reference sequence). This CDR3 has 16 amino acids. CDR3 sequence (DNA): TGTGCCAGCAGTTACCGACGACAGAGCTCTGGAAACACCATATATTTT. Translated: CASSYRRQSSGNTIYF.

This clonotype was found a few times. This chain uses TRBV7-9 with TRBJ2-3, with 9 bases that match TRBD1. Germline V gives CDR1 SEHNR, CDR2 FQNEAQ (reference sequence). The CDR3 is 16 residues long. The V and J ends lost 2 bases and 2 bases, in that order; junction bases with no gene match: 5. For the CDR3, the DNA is TGTGCCAGCAGCTTAACCGGGACAGGGTTCACAGATACGCAGTATTTT. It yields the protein CASSLTGTGFTDTQYF.

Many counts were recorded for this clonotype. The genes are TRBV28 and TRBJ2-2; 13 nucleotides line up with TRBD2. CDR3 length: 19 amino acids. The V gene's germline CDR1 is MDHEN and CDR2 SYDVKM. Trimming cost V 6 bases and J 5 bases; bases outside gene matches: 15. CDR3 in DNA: TGTGCCAGCAGCAAGGGACACCGGACTAGCGGGAGACGGACCGGGGAGCTGTTTTTT. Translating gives CASSKGHRTSGRRTGELFF.

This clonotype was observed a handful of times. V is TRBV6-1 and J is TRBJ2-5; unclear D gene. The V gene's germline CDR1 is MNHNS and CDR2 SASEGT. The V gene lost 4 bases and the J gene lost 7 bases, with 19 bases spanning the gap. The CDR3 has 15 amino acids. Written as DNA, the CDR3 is TGTGCCAGCAGTGTGTCCGGGTCCACCGATCGGACCCAGTACTTC. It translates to CASSVSGSTDRTQYF.

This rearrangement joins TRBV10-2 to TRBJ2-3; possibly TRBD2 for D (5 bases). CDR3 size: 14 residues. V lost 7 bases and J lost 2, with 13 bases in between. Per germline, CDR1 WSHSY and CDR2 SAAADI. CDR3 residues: CASKDERNTDTQYF. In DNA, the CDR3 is TGCGCCAGCAAAGATGAGCGGAACACAGATACGCAGTATTTT.

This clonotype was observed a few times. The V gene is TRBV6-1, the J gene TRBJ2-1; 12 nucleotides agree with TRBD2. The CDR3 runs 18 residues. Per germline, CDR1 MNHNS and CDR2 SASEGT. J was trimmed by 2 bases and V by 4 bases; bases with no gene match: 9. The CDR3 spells CASSVPLAGGPTYNEQFF. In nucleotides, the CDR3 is TGTGCCAGCAGTGTGCCCCTAGCGGGAGGGCCCACCTACAATGAGCAGTTCTTC.

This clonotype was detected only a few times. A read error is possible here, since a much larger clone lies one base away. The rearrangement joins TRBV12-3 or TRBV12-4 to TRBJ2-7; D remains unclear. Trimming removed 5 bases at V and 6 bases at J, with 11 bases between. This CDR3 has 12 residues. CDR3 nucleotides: TGTGCCAGCAGTCTTATTCTGGGCGAGCAGTACTTC. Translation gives CASSLILGEQYF.

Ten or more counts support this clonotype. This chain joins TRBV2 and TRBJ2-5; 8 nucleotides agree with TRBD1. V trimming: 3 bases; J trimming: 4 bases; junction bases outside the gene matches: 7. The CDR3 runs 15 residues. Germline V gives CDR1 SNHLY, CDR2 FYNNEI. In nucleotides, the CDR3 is TGTGCCAGCAGTGATCTCAGGGGGCGCAGAGAGACCCAGTACTTC. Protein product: CASSDLRGRRETQYF.

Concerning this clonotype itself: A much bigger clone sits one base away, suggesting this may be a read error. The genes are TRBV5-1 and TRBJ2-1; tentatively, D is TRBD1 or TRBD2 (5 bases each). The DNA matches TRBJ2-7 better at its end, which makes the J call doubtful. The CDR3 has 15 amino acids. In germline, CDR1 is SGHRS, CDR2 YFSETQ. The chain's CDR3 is CASSSVGTTYNEQYF. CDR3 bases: TGCGCCAGCAGCTCCGTCGGGACCACCTACAATGAGCAGTACTTC.

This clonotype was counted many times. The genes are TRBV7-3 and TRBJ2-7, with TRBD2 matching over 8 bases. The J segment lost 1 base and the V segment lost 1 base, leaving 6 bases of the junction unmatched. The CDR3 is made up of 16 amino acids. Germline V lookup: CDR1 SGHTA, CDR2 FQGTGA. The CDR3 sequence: CASSLIRASGSYEQYF. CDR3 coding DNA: TGTGCCAGCAGCTTAATTAGGGCTAGCGGGTCCTACGAGCAGTACTTC.

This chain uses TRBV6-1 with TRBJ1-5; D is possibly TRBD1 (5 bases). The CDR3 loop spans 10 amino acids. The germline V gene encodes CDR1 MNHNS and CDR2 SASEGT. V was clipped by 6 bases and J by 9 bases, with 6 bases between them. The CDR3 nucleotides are TGTGCCAGCAGCGGGGGGCCCCAGCATTTT. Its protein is CASSGGPQHF.

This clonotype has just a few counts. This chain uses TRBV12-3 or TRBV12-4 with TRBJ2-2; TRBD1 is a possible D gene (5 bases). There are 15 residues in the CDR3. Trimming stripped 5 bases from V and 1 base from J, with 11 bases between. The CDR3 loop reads CASSHRQRNTGELFF. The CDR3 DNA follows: TGTGCCAGCAGTCATCGACAGCGGAACACCGGGGAGCTGTTTTTT.

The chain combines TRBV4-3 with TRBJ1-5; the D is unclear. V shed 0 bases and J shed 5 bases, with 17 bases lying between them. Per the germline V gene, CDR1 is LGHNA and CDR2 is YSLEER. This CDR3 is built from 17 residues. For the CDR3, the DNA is TGCGCCAGCAGCCAAGATCGGGCGGGAGCTAGTTATCAGCCCCAGCATTTT. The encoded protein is CASSQDRAGASYQPQHF.

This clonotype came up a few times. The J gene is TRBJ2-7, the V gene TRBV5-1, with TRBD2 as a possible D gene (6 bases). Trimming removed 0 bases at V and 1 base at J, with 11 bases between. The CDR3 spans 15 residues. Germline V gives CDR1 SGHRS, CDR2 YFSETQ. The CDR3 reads CASSLVASASYEQYF. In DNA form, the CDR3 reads TGCGCCAGCAGCTTGGTGGCTAGCGCGTCCTACGAGCAGTACTTC.

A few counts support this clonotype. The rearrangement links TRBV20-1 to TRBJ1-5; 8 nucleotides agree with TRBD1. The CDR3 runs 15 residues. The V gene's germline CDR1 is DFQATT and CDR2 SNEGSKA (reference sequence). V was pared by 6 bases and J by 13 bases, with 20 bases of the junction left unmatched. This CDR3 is CSAPELDQGAWVQHF. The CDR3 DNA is TGCAGTGCCCCCGAGCTTGACCAGGGGGCCTGGGTGCAGCATTTT.

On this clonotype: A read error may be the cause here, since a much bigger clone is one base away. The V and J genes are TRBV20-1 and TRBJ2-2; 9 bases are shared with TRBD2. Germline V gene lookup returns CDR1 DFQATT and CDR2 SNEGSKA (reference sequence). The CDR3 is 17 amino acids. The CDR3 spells CSARDRQREVWAGEPFF. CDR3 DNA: TGCAGTGCTAGAGATAGGCAGCGGGAGGTTTGGGCCGGGGAGCCGTTTTTT.

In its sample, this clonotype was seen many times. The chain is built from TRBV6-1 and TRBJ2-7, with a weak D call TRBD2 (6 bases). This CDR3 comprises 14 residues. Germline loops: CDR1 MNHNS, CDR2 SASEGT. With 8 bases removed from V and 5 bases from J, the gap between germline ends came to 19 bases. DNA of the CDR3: TGTGCCAGCCCCACGCGGAGGGATTTAGACGAGCAGTACTTC. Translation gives CASPTRRDLDEQYF.